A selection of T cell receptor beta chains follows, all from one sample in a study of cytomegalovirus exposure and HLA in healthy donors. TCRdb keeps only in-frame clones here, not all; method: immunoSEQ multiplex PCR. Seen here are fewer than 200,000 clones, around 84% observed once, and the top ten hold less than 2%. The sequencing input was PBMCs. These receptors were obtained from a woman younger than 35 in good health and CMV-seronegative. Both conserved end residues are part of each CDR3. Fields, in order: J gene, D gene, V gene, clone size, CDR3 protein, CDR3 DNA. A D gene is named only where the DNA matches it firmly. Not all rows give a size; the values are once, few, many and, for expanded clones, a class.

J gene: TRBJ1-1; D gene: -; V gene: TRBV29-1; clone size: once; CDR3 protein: CSVDPGDLRKTEAFF; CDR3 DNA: TGCAGCGTTGATCCTGGTGATTTGAGAAAGACTGAAGCTTTCTTT
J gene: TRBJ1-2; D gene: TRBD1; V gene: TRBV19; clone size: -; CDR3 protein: CASSIDRTGSNYGYTF; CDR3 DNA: TGTGCCAGTAGTATAGATCGGACAGGATCTAACTATGGCTACACCTTC
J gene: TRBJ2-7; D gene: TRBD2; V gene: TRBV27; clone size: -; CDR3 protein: CASSRRGTSDYEQYF; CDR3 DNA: TGTGCCAGCAGTCGACGGGGGACTAGCGACTACGAGCAGTACTTC
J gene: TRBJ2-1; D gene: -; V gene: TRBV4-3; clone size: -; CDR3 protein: CASSQNPQPSYNEQFF; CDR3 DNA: TGCGCCAGCAGCCAAAACCCACAGCCCTCCTACAATGAGCAGTTCTTC
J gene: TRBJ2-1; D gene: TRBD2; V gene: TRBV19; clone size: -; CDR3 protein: CASSILAGSSYNEQFF; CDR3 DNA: TGTGCCAGTAGTATACTAGCGGGAAGCTCCTACAATGAGCAGTTCTTC
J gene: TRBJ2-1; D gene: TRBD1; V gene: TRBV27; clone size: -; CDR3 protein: CASSLTGGPKQFF; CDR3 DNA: TGTGCCAGCAGTCTCACAGGGGGCCCAAAGCAGTTCTTC
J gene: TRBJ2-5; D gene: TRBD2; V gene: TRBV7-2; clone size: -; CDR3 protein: CASSAGLAGETQYF; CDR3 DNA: TGTGCCAGCAGCGCGGGACTAGCGGGAGAGACCCAGTACTTC
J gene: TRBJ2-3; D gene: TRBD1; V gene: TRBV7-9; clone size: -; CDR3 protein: CASSSRVARGLSTDTQYF; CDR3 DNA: TGTGCCAGCAGCTCCAGGGTAGCCAGGGGGCTTAGCACAGATACGCAGTATTTT
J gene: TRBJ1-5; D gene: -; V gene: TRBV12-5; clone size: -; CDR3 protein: CASVPGLSNQPQHF; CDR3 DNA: TGTGCTAGTGTCCCGGGACTTAGCAATCAGCCCCAGCATTTT
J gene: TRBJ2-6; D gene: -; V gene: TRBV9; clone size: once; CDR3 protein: CASSVGRALGANVLTF; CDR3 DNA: TGTGCCAGCAGCGTAGGCAGGGCCCTTGGGGCCAACGTCCTGACTTTC
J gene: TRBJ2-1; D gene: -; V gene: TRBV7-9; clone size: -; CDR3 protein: CASSSYRDSYNEQFF; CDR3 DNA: TGTGCCAGCAGCTCATACCGGGACTCCTACAATGAGCAGTTCTTC
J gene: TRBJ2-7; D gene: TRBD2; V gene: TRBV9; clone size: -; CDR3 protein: CASSFSPGLAGVPYEQYF; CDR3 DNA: TGTGCCAGCAGCTTTTCTCCCGGACTAGCGGGAGTACCCTACGAGCAGTACTTC
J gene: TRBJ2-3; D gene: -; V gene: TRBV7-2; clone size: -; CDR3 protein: CASSADSAKDTQYF; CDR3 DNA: TGTGCCAGCAGCGCTGACTCCGCCAAAGATACGCAGTATTTT
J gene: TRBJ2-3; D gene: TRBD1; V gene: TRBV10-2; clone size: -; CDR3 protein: CASLAPGTGDTDTQYF; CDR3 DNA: TGCGCCAGCCTAGCCCCCGGGACAGGGGACACAGATACGCAGTATTTT
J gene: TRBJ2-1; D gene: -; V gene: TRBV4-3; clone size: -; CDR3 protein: CASSQASDNEQFF; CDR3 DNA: TGCGCCAGCAGCCAAGCGTCAGACAATGAGCAGTTCTTC
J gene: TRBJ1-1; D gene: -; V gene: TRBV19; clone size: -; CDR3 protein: CASSWGGEMNTEAFF; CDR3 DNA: TGTGCCAGTAGTTGGGGAGGGGAGATGAACACTGAAGCTTTCTTT
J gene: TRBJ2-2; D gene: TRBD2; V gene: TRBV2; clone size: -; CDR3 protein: CASMPGTSGRSPYRNTGELFF; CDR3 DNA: TGTGCCAGCATGCCCGGGACTAGCGGGAGGTCGCCCTACCGAAACACCGGGGAGCTGTTTTTT
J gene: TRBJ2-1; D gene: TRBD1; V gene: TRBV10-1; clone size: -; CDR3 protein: CASPIRDRVYNEQFF; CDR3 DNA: TGCGCCAGCCCTATCCGGGACAGGGTCTACAATGAGCAGTTCTTC